The 4 T cell receptor beta chains in this list originate from one sample, sequenced in a study of vaccination and CD4 T cells after COVID-19. Oncomine TCR Beta short-read sequencing was applied to DNA from cultured CD4+ T cells. Via MiXCR, TCRdb re-called the PCR reads, giving one row per CDR3 protein. Here the sample spans approximately 18,000 distinct CDR3 sequences, about 46% being singletons. Indicated treatment: roughly ten-day PBMC culture with coronavirus spike peptide pools or control peptides (ViraFEST assay). No antigen is known for these receptors. The sample was CD4+ T cells from blood, cultured in vitro, taken after SARS-CoV-2 vaccination. These receptors were taken from a human donor who had recovered from COVID-19.

There are a few counts of this clonotype. The chain is built from TRBV19 and TRBJ1-4, with 7 bases that match TRBD1. Per germline, CDR1 LNHDA and CDR2 SQIVND (reference sequence). The junction had 9 bases not matched to a gene; V was cut back by 8 bases and J by 0 bases. CDR3 length equals 16 residues. DNA of the CDR3: TGTGCCAGTCAGGGGGGACGGACTGCAACTAATGAAAAACTGTTTTTT. It specifies CASQGGRTATNEKLFF.

This clonotype appeared once. The rearrangement joins TRBV6-2 or TRBV6-3 to TRBJ1-2; unclear D gene. Germline V gene sequence: CDR1 MNHEY, CDR2 SVGEGT. This CDR3 has 12 amino acids. V shed 5 bases and J shed 2 bases, with 6 bases lying between them. The CDR3 bases are TGTGCCAGCAGTATGATGAACTATGGCTACACCTTC. Translation: CASSMMNYGYTF.

V usage is TRBV27 and J usage is TRBJ2-3; 15 nucleotides match TRBD2. CDR1 MNHEY and CDR2 SMNVEV come from the germline V gene (reference sequence). The CDR3 has 18 amino acids. Trimming at V came to 3 bases and at J to 4 bases, leaving 8 bases not matched to a gene. CDR3 in amino acids: CASSLGLAGGGVSDTQYF. The CDR3 bases are TGTGCCAGCAGTTTGGGACTAGCGGGAGGCGGGGTGTCAGATACGCAGTATTTT.

This chain connects TRBV20-1 to TRBJ2-1; D ambiguous. Deletions cut 4 bases from V and 1 base from J, with 8 bases between. Germline loops: CDR1 DFQATT, CDR2 SNEGSKA (reference sequence). This CDR3 is built from 13 residues. As DNA, the CDR3 is TGCAGTGCTATGTTGACTTCCTACAATGAGCAGTTCTTC. This gives the protein CSAMLTSYNEQFF.